Below are 16 T cell receptor beta chains sequenced from a single sample in a study of shared clonotypes between healthy human individuals. The naive CD8 fraction comprised CD45RO-negative cells positively selected for CCR7 and excluded terminally differentiated effector memory CD45RA+ cells. The assay was immunoSEQ multiplex PCR, and TCRdb's table has in-frame clones only and misses some. The sample yields about 2.2 million clones, 85% to 95% seen once. Sequencing input: naive CD8+ T cells from PBMCs. The origin of the receptors is a man between 18 and 35 years old in good health. Some clones in this sample may be carry-over from other donors' samples.

V usage is TRBV6-1 and J usage is TRBJ2-2, with 8 bases that match TRBD1. CDR3 length: 18 amino acids. The V gene's germline CDR1 is MNHNS and CDR2 SASEGT. V lost 3 bases and J lost 4; bases outside the gene matches: 13. The CDR3 loop is CASSEDRAEGLSTGELFF. Here the CDR3 DNA reads TGTGCCAGCAGTGAGGACAGGGCGGAGGGTTTGAGCACCGGGGAGCTGTTTTTT.

The chain combines TRBV5-8 with TRBJ1-1; 11 bases line up with TRBD1. V was clipped by 5 bases and J by 11 bases; unmatched bases: 11. The CDR3 totals 14 residues. The germline gives CDR1 SGHTS, CDR2 YDEGEE. CDR3 residues: CASRTSGTGGEAFF. The CDR3 DNA reads as TGTGCCAGCAGGACCTCCGGGACAGGGGGAGAGGCTTTCTTT.

J is TRBJ2-7 and V is TRBV28; 11 nucleotides align to TRBD2. The CDR3 has 16 amino acids. Germline V gives CDR1 MDHEN, CDR2 SYDVKM. The V gene end was trimmed by 5 bases and the J gene end by 3 bases; junction bases not matched to a gene: 9. CDR3 residues: CASSLVGTSGFYEQYF. The CDR3 bases are TGTGCCAGCAGTCTCGTAGGGACTAGCGGTTTCTACGAGCAGTACTTC.

V usage is TRBV11-2 and J usage is TRBJ1-4; TRBD1 matches 9 bases. J lost 3 bases, V lost 5 bases, and 16 bases had no gene match. There are 19 residues in the CDR3. The germline V gene has CDR1 SGHAT and CDR2 FQNNGV. The CDR3 region has the DNA TGTGCCAGCAGCACTCACAGGGGGCGCGGGCTTGGAGCTAATGAAAAACTGTTTTTT. Protein: CASSTHRGRGLGANEKLFF.

In regard to this clone: The same CDR3 can be traced to other DNA sequences in this sample. CDR3: CAWSVTANEKLFF. In nucleotides, the CDR3 is TGTGCCTGGAGTGTAACCGCTAATGAAAAACTGTTTTTT. J is TRBJ1-4 and V is TRBV30; unclear D gene. Germline V gene data show CDR1 as GTSNPN and CDR2 as SVGIG (reference sequence). The CDR3 extends over 13 amino acids. V was cut by 0 bases and J by 3 bases, with 5 bases left in between.

This sequence joins TRBV5-6 and TRBJ1-3; D is ambiguous. The CDR3 contains 14 residues. CDR1 SGHDT and CDR2 YYEEEE come from the germline V gene. V gave up 0 bases and J gave up 4 bases, with 8 bases separating them. CDR3 loop: CASSLGVLGNTIYF. As DNA, the CDR3 is TGTGCCAGCAGCTTGGGCGTTTTAGGAAACACCATATATTTT.

The chain has TRBV19 and TRBJ2-1; D is undetermined. Germline CDR1 is LNHDA and CDR2 is SQIVND (reference sequence). V shed 4 bases and J shed 9 bases, with 13 bases lying between them. The CDR3 loop spans 13 amino acids. The CDR3 DNA reads TGTGCCAGTAGTACTGACGGATTGGGTGAGCAGTTCTTC. Residues: CASSTDGLGEQFF.

In the case of this clone: This sample includes further DNA sequences coding for the same CDR3. This chain uses TRBV7-3 with TRBJ2-7; a possible D gene is TRBD1 (6 bases). CDR1 is SGHTA and CDR2 is FQGTGA in the germline V gene. The CDR3 loop spans 14 amino acids. With 2 bases removed from V and 4 bases from J, the gap between germline ends came to 12 bases. CDR3 amino acids: CASSLGGGGYEQYF. The CDR3 nucleotides are TGTGCCAGCAGCTTAGGGGGCGGCGGATACGAGCAGTACTTC. Together with reference TRBV7-3 and TRBJ2-7, the CDR3 gives the full variable domain: GAGVSQTPSNKVTEKGKYVELRCDPISGHTALYWYRQSLGQGPEFLIYFQGTGAADDSGLPNDRFFAVRPEGSVSTLKIQRTERGDSAVYLCASSLGGGGYEQYFGPGTRLTVT.

The count of this clone is one. This chain links TRBV6-1 with TRBJ2-4; D remains ambiguous. Germline V gene sequence: CDR1 MNHNS, CDR2 SASEGT. V shed 1 base and J shed 3 bases, with 10 bases lying between them. This CDR3 has 15 residues. CDR3 amino acids: CASSEVATVKNIQYF. For the CDR3, the DNA is TGTGCCAGCAGTGAAGTTGCAACGGTCAAAAACATTCAGTACTTC.

This chain uses TRBV19 with TRBJ1-2, with no clear D. V dropped 3 bases and J dropped 0 bases, with 17 bases sitting between them. Germline CDR1 is LNHDA and CDR2 is SQIVND (reference sequence). This CDR3 is built from 17 residues. The CDR3 here is CASSIRPRESANYGYTF. CDR3 nucleotide sequence: TGTGCCAGTAGTATTCGGCCGAGGGAATCTGCTAACTATGGCTACACCTTC.

The chain joins TRBV11-2 to TRBJ2-7, with a tentative D call TRBD1 (5 bases). Per the germline V gene, CDR1 is SGHAT and CDR2 is FQNNGV. V lost 7 bases and J 1 base, leaving 11 bases between the germline ends. The CDR3 extends over 13 amino acids. In DNA form, the CDR3 reads TGTGCCAGCACCTTCCAGGGTTCCTACGAGCAGTACTTC. This encodes CASTFQGSYEQYF.

This rearrangement joins TRBV27 to TRBJ2-2; D is undetermined. V gave up 6 bases and J gave up 6 bases, with 8 bases separating them. The germline V gene encodes CDR1 MNHEY and CDR2 SMNVEV (reference sequence). The CDR3 is 12 amino acids. CDR3 in DNA: TGTGCCAGCAGGGATGCAGCCGGGGAGCTGTTTTTT. Residues: CASRDAAGELFF.

The rearrangement joins TRBV28 to TRBJ2-7; D may correspond to TRBD1 or TRBD2 (5 bases each). Germline CDR1 MDHEN, CDR2 SYDVKM. The CDR3 spans 14 residues. Trimming pared 5 bases from V and 0 bases from J, leaving 11 bases between. The CDR3 is CASSPGTNSYEQYF. CDR3 nucleotide sequence: TGTGCCAGCAGTCCCGGGACCAACTCCTACGAGCAGTACTTC. Using reference TRBV28 and TRBJ2-7 for the parts outside the CDR3, the full variable domain is DVKVTQSSRYLVKRTGEKVFLECVQDMDHENMFWYRQDPGLGLRLIYFSYDVKMKEKGDIPEGYSVSREKKERFSLILESASTNQTSMYLCASSPGTNSYEQYFGPGTRLTVT.

This clone was observed a single time. The chain links TRBV19 to TRBJ2-7; 10 bases are a match to TRBD1. CDR3 length: 15 residues. V dropped 6 bases and J dropped 3; count of bases not matched to a gene: 8. From germline, CDR1 is LNHDA and CDR2 SQIVND (reference sequence). The CDR3 sequence: CASSTGTGVGYEQYF. In nucleotides, the CDR3 is TGTGCCAGTAGCACCGGGACAGGGGTGGGCTACGAGCAGTACTTC. Full variable domain (outside the CDR3, taken from reference TRBV19 and TRBJ2-7): DGGITQSPKYLFRKEGQNVTLSCEQNLNHDAMYWYRQDPGQGLRLIYYSQIVNDFQKGDIAEGYSVSREKKESFPLTVTSAQKNPTAFYLCASSTGTGVGYEQYFGPGTRLTVT.

V gene TRBV7-9 combines with J gene TRBJ2-1; a possible D gene is TRBD1 (6 bases). The CDR3 runs to 17 residues. Germline-derived CDR1 and CDR2 are SEHNR and FQNEAQ (reference sequence). Trimming shortened V by 4 bases and J by 3 bases, and 19 bases separated the two germline ends. The CDR3 nucleotides read TGTGCCAGCAGCTCTACCGTCAGGGGCCCCTACTACAATGAGCAGTTCTTC. Translating it yields CASSSTVRGPYYNEQFF. Complete variable domain (other parts from reference TRBV7-9 and TRBJ2-1): DTGVSQNPRHKITKRGQNVTFRCDPISEHNRLYWYRQTLGQGPEFLTYFQNEAQLEKSRLLSDRFSAERPKGSFSTLEIQRTEQGDSAMYLCASSSTVRGPYYNEQFFGPGTRLTVL.

The V call is TRBV10-2, the J call TRBJ1-6, with D hard to call. Trimming pared 3 bases from V and 0 bases from J, leaving 15 bases between. The CDR3 loop spans 18 amino acids. In germline, CDR1 is WSHSY, CDR2 SAAADI. The CDR3 nucleotides read TGCGCCAGCAGTGAAATAGGTGAAGCTAGCTCCTATAATTCACCCCTCCACTTT. It codes for CASSEIGEASSYNSPLHF.